This TCR beta chain comes out of a study of regulatory T cells in long-lasting Graves disease. Study details: Patients newly diagnosed with Graves' had been on antithyroid drugs for under 3 months. Study conclusions and caveats: Persistent disease was associated with favored TRBV28 usage and with favored use of TRBJ1-2 and TRBJ2-5. Rather than thyroid tissue, only peripheral blood underwent study.

Trimming cost V 2 bases and J 6 bases; bases outside gene matches: 7. Germline lookup yields CDR1 MDHEN and CDR2 SYDVKM. This CDR3 region has 15 residues. The time point was: newly diagnosed GD, antithyroid drugs for less than 3 months. Following extraction of RNA from PBMCs, that RNA was used to make the TCR library. Arm-PCR with iRepertoire HTBI primers amplified the CDR3 regions for these TCR beta libraries. Using its own MiXCR run on the multiplex PCR reads, TCRdb lists one record per CDR3 protein. The repertoire holds 450,000 to 650,000 distinct CDR3 sequences, 15% to 20% seen once, with 20% to 25% in the top ten. This clonotype was seen many times. The antigen is not known. These records were also assigned to another study, of T cells in Graves' hyperthyroidism and ophthalmopathy.

The origin of this receptor is a woman aged 35-60 years with Graves disease. The V call is TRBV28, the J call TRBJ2-1, with 7 bases that match TRBD2. This specimen consisted of peripheral blood mononuclear cells (PBMCs), obtained at new diagnosis, from a patient treated with antithyroid drugs. CDR3 loop: CASSLGPPGGNEQFF. The CDR3 region has the DNA TGTGCCAGCAGTTTAGGCCCACCGGGGGGCAATGAGCAGTTCTTC. Full variable domain (outside the CDR3, taken from reference TRBV28 and TRBJ2-1): DVKVTQSSRYLVKRTGEKVFLECVQDMDHENMFWYRQDPGLGLRLIYFSYDVKMKEKGDIPEGYSVSREKKERFSLILESASTNQTSMYLCASSLGPPGGNEQFFGPGTRLTVL.